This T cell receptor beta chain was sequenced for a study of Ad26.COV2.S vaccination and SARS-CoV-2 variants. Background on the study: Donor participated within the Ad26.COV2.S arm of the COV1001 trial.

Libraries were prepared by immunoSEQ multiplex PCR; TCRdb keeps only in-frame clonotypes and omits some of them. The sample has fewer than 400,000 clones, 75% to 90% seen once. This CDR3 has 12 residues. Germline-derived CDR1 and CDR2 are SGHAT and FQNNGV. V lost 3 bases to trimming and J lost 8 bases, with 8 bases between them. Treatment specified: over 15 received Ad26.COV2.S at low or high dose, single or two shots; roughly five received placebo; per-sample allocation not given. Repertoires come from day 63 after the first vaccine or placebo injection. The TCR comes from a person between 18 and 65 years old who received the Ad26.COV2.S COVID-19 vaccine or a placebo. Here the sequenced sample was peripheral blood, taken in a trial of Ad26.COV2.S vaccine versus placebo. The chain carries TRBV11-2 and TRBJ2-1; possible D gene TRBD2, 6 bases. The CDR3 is CASSFRRDEQFF. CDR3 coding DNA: TGTGCCAGCAGCTTTAGGAGGGATGAGCAGTTCTTC.